The next 15 T cell receptor beta chains were all read from a single sample in a study of shared T cell receptors in the human thymus. Using immunoSEQ multiplex PCR, the repertoire was profiled, and TCRdb retains in-frame clones only, with some absent. The sample lists approximately 68,000 clones, roughly 96% occurring once. Sequencing used thymocytes. The receptors were sampled from a human donor.

The chain links TRBV4-3 to TRBJ1-6; no firm D call. V was cut by 3 bases and J by 13 bases, with 13 bases left in between. The CDR3 has 13 amino acids. The germline V gene has CDR1 LGHNA and CDR2 YSLEER. The CDR3 sequence: CASSHARWWPLHF. For the CDR3, the DNA is TGCGCCAGCAGCCACGCACGGTGGTGGCCCCTCCACTTT.

The chain combines TRBV15 with TRBJ1-2; D might be TRBD1 (6 bases). The V end was cut by 5 bases, the J end by 2 bases, with 12 bases between. Per the germline V gene, CDR1 is LNHNV and CDR2 is YYDKDF (reference sequence). CDR3 length: 14 amino acids. CDR3: CATSYLGQNYGYTF. The CDR3 bases are TGTGCCACCAGCTACCTAGGACAGAACTATGGCTACACCTTC. Together with reference TRBV15 and TRBJ1-2, the CDR3 gives the full variable domain: DAMVIQNPRYQVTQFGKPVTLSCSQTLNHNVMYWYQQKSSQAPKLLFHYYDKDFNNEADTPDNFQSRRPNTSFCFLDIRSPGLGDTAMYLCATSYLGQNYGYTFGSGTRLTVV.

The V gene is TRBV7-9, the J gene TRBJ1-4; D gene unclear. CDR1 SEHNR and CDR2 FQNEAQ come from the germline V gene (reference sequence). V shed 5 bases and J shed 2 bases, with 21 bases lying between them. This CDR3 has 18 residues. In DNA form, the CDR3 reads TGTGCCAGCAGCGCATACTACCACCCTATGGAGACTAATGAAAAACTGTTTTTT. Translated: CASSAYYHPMETNEKLFF. Using reference TRBV7-9 and TRBJ1-4 for the parts outside the CDR3, the full variable domain is DTGVSQNPRHKITKRGQNVTFRCDPISEHNRLYWYRQTLGQGPEFLTYFQNEAQLEKSRLLSDRFSAERPKGSFSTLEIQRTEQGDSAMYLCASSAYYHPMETNEKLFFGSGTQLSVL.

The rearrangement links TRBV5-1 to TRBJ1-2; D unresolved. The germline V gene encodes CDR1 SGHRS and CDR2 YFSETQ. The CDR3 sequence is 12 residues long. The V gene lost 5 bases and the J gene lost 0 bases, with 5 bases spanning the gap. CDR3 residues: CASRTTNYGYTF. The CDR3 DNA reads as TGCGCCAGCAGAACAACTAACTATGGCTACACCTTC.

This clone is a singleton in its sample. The chain recombines TRBV18 with TRBJ2-3, with 7 bases fitting TRBD2. Germline V gives CDR1 KGHSH, CDR2 LQKENI. The CDR3 length is 17 residues. Trimming removed 6 bases from V and 2 bases from J; junction bases left unmatched: 14. CDR3 sequence reads: CASSQDYSGEPTDTQYF. CDR3 nucleotides: TGTGCCAGCTCGCAGGACTACAGCGGGGAGCCCACAGATACGCAGTATTTT.

J is TRBJ2-1 and V is TRBV7-6; the match to TRBD1 covers 7 bases. After removal of 4 bases from V and 0 bases from J, the junction contained 12 bases not matched to a gene. Germline V gene data show CDR1 as SGHVS and CDR2 as FNYEAQ. CDR3 size: 18 residues. CDR3 residues: CASSSTPGTDYSYNEQFF. CDR3 DNA: TGTGCCAGCAGCTCAACCCCCGGGACAGACTACTCCTACAATGAGCAGTTCTTC.

V usage is TRBV9 and J usage is TRBJ2-7; D could derive from TRBD1 or TRBD2 (5 bases each). This CDR3 is 14 amino acids long. Trimming took 2 bases from V and 1 from J, leaving 10 bases between them. The germline V gene encodes CDR1 SGDLS and CDR2 YYNGEE. CDR3 in DNA: TGTGCCAGCAGCGTTGGGGGATTTTCCTACGAGCAGTACTTC. It specifies CASSVGGFSYEQYF.

This chain uses TRBV7-6 with TRBJ1-2; 9 bases align to TRBD1. Germline loops: CDR1 SGHVS, CDR2 FNYEAQ. The CDR3 runs 14 residues. With 1 base clipped from V and 5 bases from J, the junction kept 2 bases outside the gene matches. CDR3 protein: CASSLGQGGYGYTF. The CDR3 DNA is TGTGCCAGCAGCTTAGGACAGGGGGGATATGGCTACACCTTC.

The table lists this clone with a count of one. V and J are TRBV19 and TRBJ2-5; 8 bases map to TRBD1. Trimming at V came to 10 bases and at J to 4 bases, leaving 8 bases not matched to a gene. Germline V gene sequence: CDR1 LNHDA, CDR2 SQIVND (reference sequence). The CDR3 consists of 13 residues. The CDR3 DNA sequence: TGTGCCAATCCGACAGGGGAGGTAGAGACCCAGTACTTC. It encodes CANPTGEVETQYF.

This rearrangement joins TRBV19 to TRBJ2-3; D is perhaps TRBD2 (6 bases). This CDR3 contains 14 residues. Trimming took off 5 bases at V and 3 bases at J, with 12 bases between the two ends. Germline-derived CDR1 and CDR2 are LNHDA and SQIVND (reference sequence). The CDR3 reads CASSGSLATDTQYF. As DNA, the CDR3 is TGTGCCAGTAGTGGTAGCCTAGCGACAGATACGCAGTATTTT.

The chain carries TRBV19 and TRBJ2-3, with 8 nucleotides matching TRBD2. Germline V gene lookup returns CDR1 LNHDA and CDR2 SQIVND (reference sequence). The CDR3 covers 15 residues. J gave up 1 base and V 5 bases, and 5 bases lay outside the gene matches. Written as DNA, the CDR3 is TGTGCCAGTAGTGGTCGGGGGGGGTGCACAGATACGCAGTATTTT. This encodes CASSGRGGCTDTQYF.

This clone showed up just once. V gene TRBV18 combines with J gene TRBJ2-1; TRBD2 matches 10 bases. This CDR3 is built from 15 residues. Germline lookup yields CDR1 KGHSH and CDR2 LQKENI. V shed 4 bases and J 6 bases; nucleotides not matched to a gene: 6. This CDR3 reads CASSQSGGAGNEQFF. CDR3 DNA: TGTGCCAGCTCACAGAGCGGGGGGGCCGGCAATGAGCAGTTCTTC.

The chain is built from TRBV10-3 and TRBJ1-6, with D perhaps matching TRBD1 (5 bases). The CDR3 length is 13 residues. Germline CDR1 and CDR2: ENHRY and SYGVKD. V dropped 5 bases and J dropped 9 bases, with 11 bases sitting between them. The CDR3 DNA sequence: TGTGCCATCAGTCAGGGTGCCAGTTCACCCCTCCACTTT. It specifies CAISQGASSPLHF.

The gene calls are TRBV4-3 and TRBJ1-5, with D possibly matching TRBD1 (6 bases). There are 17 residues in the CDR3. The V end lost 1 base, the J end lost 6 bases, and 19 bases lay between the germline ends. Germline-derived CDR1 and CDR2 are LGHNA and YSLEER. As DNA, the CDR3 is TGCGCCAGCAGCCAAGCTGCAAGAGGGGGGCTGAGTCAGCCCCAGCATTTT. Its protein is CASSQAARGGLSQPQHF.

The V and J genes are TRBV19 and TRBJ1-4; D is perhaps TRBD1 (6 bases). Germline CDR1 and CDR2: LNHDA and SQIVND (reference sequence). V was clipped by 4 bases and J by 6 bases, with 12 bases between them. This CDR3 region has 14 residues. The CDR3 sequence: CASSTQGTDEKLFF. CDR3 nucleotides: TGTGCCAGTAGTACCCAGGGGACTGATGAAAAACTGTTTTTT.